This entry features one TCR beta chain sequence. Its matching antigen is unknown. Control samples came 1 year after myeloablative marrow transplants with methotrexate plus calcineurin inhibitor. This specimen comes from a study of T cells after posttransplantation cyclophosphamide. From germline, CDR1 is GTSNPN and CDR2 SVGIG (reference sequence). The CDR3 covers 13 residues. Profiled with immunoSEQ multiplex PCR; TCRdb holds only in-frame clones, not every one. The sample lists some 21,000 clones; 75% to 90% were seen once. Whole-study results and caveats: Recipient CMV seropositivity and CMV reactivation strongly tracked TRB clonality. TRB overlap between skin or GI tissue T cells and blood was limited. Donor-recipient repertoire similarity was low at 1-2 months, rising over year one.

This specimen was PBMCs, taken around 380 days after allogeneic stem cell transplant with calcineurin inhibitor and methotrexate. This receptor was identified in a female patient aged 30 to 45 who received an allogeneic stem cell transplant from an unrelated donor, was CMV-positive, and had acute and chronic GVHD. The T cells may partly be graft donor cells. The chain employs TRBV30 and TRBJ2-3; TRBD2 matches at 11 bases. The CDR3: CALAGVSTDTQYF. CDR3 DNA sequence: TGTGCACTAGCGGGAGTGAGCACAGATACGCAGTATTTT. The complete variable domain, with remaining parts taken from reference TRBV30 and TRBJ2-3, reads SQTIHQWPATLVQPVGSPLSLECTVEGTSNPNLYWYRQAAGRGLQLLFYSVGIGQISSEVPQNLSASRPQDRQFILSSKKLLLSDSGFYLCALAGVSTDTQYFGPGTRLTVL.